Shown below are 14 T cell receptor beta chains from a single sample sequenced in a study of T cell responses to AZD1222 COVID-19 vaccine (dated by TCRdb to the early 2020s). Library creation used the immunoSEQ multiplex PCR assay. TCRdb mirrors the immuneACCESS table, restricted to in-frame sequences. Some clones are absent from its copies; in checked studies, under half trace to an unresolved V gene, and the reason for the others is unknown. The sample profile shows 95,000 to 100,000 clones; roughly 84% of them were found once. The ten biggest clones cover 1.4% of the sample. The time point label on this specimen signifies: baseline before first vaccination. Sequencing was performed on peripheral blood, taken on day 0 of AZD1222 vaccination. These receptors were taken from an adult in good health.

This clone occurred a few times. J is TRBJ1-5 and V is TRBV10-3; D uncertain. V lost 4 bases and J 7 bases, leaving 11 bases between the germline ends. This CDR3 has 13 amino acids. Germline V CDR1 and CDR2: ENHRY, SYGVKD. CDR3 bases: TGTGCCATCAGTGGACAAATCGGGCAGCCCCAGCATTTT. Protein sequence: CAISGQIGQPQHF.

CDR3 in DNA: TGTGCCAGCAGCCCCGACAGGAACACCGGGGAGCTGTTTTTT. It encodes CASSPDRNTGELFF. This rearrangement joins TRBV7-2 to TRBJ2-2; TRBD1 might be the D (5 bases). The CDR3 covers 14 residues. V lost 5 bases, J lost 1 base, and 8 bases lay in between. The germline V gene encodes CDR1 SGHTA and CDR2 FQGNSA.

The V and J genes are TRBV7-3 and TRBJ1-1, with D unclear. Germline lookup yields CDR1 SGHTA and CDR2 FQGTGA. V was shortened by 7 bases and J by 11 bases, with 14 bases between the two germline ends. CDR3 size: 11 residues. In nucleotides, the CDR3 is TGTGCCAGCAAGGATTCCGGCAAGGCTTTCTTT. Protein product: CASKDSGKAFF.

This clone showed up just a few times. The chain couples TRBV11-2 to TRBJ2-7; possible D gene TRBD1, 6 bases. The V gene lost 4 bases and the J gene lost 2 bases, with 12 bases spanning the gap. Germline assignment: CDR1 SGHAT and CDR2 FQNNGV. CDR3 length: 14 amino acids. The CDR3 DNA reads TGTGCCAGCAGCTGGACGGACAGCACCTACGAGCAGTACTTC. Translating it yields CASSWTDSTYEQYF.

The chain joins TRBV27 to TRBJ2-1, with 14 bases fitting TRBD2. The germline CDR1 and CDR2 sequences are MNHEY and SMNVEV (reference sequence). Trimming cost V 3 bases and J 9 bases; bases outside gene matches: 4. This CDR3 is built from 15 residues. CDR3 in DNA: TGTGCCAGCAGTTTTACGGGACTAGCGGGAGTTGAGCAGTTCTTC. Protein sequence: CASSFTGLAGVEQFF.

The V gene is TRBV28, the J gene TRBJ1-4; D gene ambiguous. The ends were cut back, 7 bases at V and 8 bases at J, with 11 bases in the middle. The CDR3 contains 12 residues. The germline gives CDR1 MDHEN, CDR2 SYDVKM. The CDR3 region is CASMAPGEKLFF. Here the CDR3 DNA reads TGTGCCAGCATGGCCCCCGGGGAAAAACTGTTTTTT. The full variable domain, its missing parts supplied by reference TRBV28 and TRBJ1-4, is DVKVTQSSRYLVKRTGEKVFLECVQDMDHENMFWYRQDPGLGLRLIYFSYDVKMKEKGDIPEGYSVSREKKERFSLILESASTNQTSMYLCASMAPGEKLFFGSGTQLSVL.

The chain employs TRBV5-6 and TRBJ2-7; the match to TRBD1 covers 7 bases. The germline gives CDR1 SGHDT, CDR2 YYEEEE. The trim removed 4 bases at V and 3 bases at J, leaving 13 bases unmatched. The CDR3 consists of 16 residues. CDR3 in amino acids: CASSPSILRDSYEQYF. Written as DNA, the CDR3 is TGTGCCAGCAGCCCTTCCATCCTCCGGGACAGCTACGAGCAGTACTTC.

The V gene is TRBV7-2, the J gene TRBJ1-4; D might be TRBD1 (5 bases). The germline CDR1 and CDR2 sequences are SGHTA and FQGNSA. V was pared by 3 bases and J by 7 bases, with 12 bases between. CDR3 length: 14 residues. CDR3 nucleotides: TGTGCCAGCAGCTTTCAGGGCGCTGGTGAAAAACTGTTTTTT. The encoded protein is CASSFQGAGEKLFF.

This clone was seen a few times. The chain links TRBV5-6 to TRBJ2-7; maybe TRBD1 (5 bases). V lost 0 bases and J lost 5, with 15 bases in between. The germline CDR1 and CDR2 sequences are SGHDT and YYEEEE. CDR3 length equals 15 residues. DNA of the CDR3: TGTGCCAGCAGCTTGGAGGTTCACAGGACCCACGAGCAGTACTTC. Amino acid sequence: CASSLEVHRTHEQYF. The full variable domain, completed using reference TRBV5-6 and TRBJ2-7, is DAGVTQSPTHLIKTRGQQVTLRCSPKSGHDTVSWYQQALGQGPQFIFQYYEEEERQRGNFPDRFSGHQFPNYSSELNVNALLLGDSALYLCASSLEVHRTHEQYFGPGTRLTVT.

This sequence joins TRBV6-4 and TRBJ1-4; D is undetermined. CDR3 size: 16 residues. Germline CDR1 and CDR2: MRHNA and SNTAGT. Trimming took 5 bases from V and 0 from J, leaving 13 bases between them. CDR3 nucleotides: TGTGCCAGCAGTATAAGGTCACAACCAACTAATGAAAAACTGTTTTTT. Its protein product is CASSIRSQPTNEKLFF.

This chain uses TRBV7-2 with TRBJ1-3; D uncertain. This CDR3 is built from 17 residues. Trimming stripped 1 base from V and 1 base from J, with 14 bases between. Germline V gene data show CDR1 as SGHTA and CDR2 as FQGNSA. CDR3 DNA: TGTGCCAGCAGCTTAGAGTTCCCAGGAGTTTCTGGAAACACCATATATTTT. This gives the protein CASSLEFPGVSGNTIYF.

The V call is TRBV10-3, the J call TRBJ1-1; TRBD1 might be the D (6 bases). V lost 7 bases, J lost 7 bases, and 16 bases lay in between. The germline CDR1 and CDR2 sequences are ENHRY and SYGVKD. The CDR3 runs to 13 residues. As DNA, the CDR3 is TGTGCCATCACACAGGGCCCCCCAATTGAAGCTTTCTTT. Its translation: CAITQGPPIEAFF.

This chain links TRBV6-5 with TRBJ2-5; no firm D call. Germline V gene lookup returns CDR1 MNHEY and CDR2 SVGAGI. Trimming pared 7 bases from V and 5 bases from J, leaving 8 bases between. The CDR3 runs 11 residues. DNA for the CDR3: TGTGCCAGCACTCAAGGGGAGACCCAGTACTTC. This encodes CASTQGETQYF.

The J gene is TRBJ2-7, the V gene TRBV27; 7 bases align to TRBD1. Per the germline V gene, CDR1 is MNHEY and CDR2 is SMNVEV (reference sequence). CDR3 length: 12 residues. The V and J ends lost 8 bases and 3 bases, in that order; junction bases with no gene match: 4. The CDR3 region is CASGTEFYEQYF. DNA for the CDR3: TGTGCCAGCGGGACAGAATTCTACGAGCAGTACTTC.